What follows describes a single T cell receptor (beta chain). The sequenced target, TCR beta, came from blood CD8+ and CD4+ T cells. When the RNA was reverse transcribed, random hexamers were used with an input of roughly 0.45 to 1 ug. TCRdb used MiXCR to reprocess the immunoSEQ multiplex PCR reads, holding one entry per CDR3 protein. The sample carries roughly 200,000 distinct CDR3 sequences, 90% to 95% recorded once. This sample is drawn from a study of CD8 T cells in Susac syndrome. V lost 5 bases, J lost 4 bases, and 12 bases lay in between. This CDR3 region has 14 residues. This sequence joins TRBV12-3 or TRBV12-4 and TRBJ2-4; D unclear. Sequenced: CD4+ T cells from PBMCs. The TCR comes from a human donor with Susac syndrome. DNA of the CDR3: TGTGCCAGCAGTGTGGGCGCTACTAAAAACATTCAGTACTTC. Amino acids: CASSVGATKNIQYF.